This T cell receptor beta chain was captured by sequencing in a study of monozygotic twins with inflammatory bowel disease. Details on this clonotype: Its antigen is unknown.

The CDR3 sequence is 15 residues long. CDR1 and CDR2 (germline): MNHEY, SVGEGT. Regarding the study as a whole: Varied immunosuppressive treatments among patients may have increased repertoire variability. The analysis failed to separate different T cell subtypes.

For every sample, eight separate reactions were used to make cDNA. TCRalpha and TCRbeta cDNA underwent two nested PCRs of 16 and 9 cycles. TCRdb reprocessed the 5' RACE reads and keeps a single row for each CDR3 protein, giving no DNA. The clone table shows about 99,000 distinct CDR3 sequences, with the ten largest holding 1.5% to 2%. The sequence came from a human donor with ulcerative colitis or Crohn's disease, or a healthy co-twin of an affected twin (not recorded which). J is TRBJ2-1 and V is TRBV6-2 or TRBV6-3; TCRdb outputs TRBD2, but without DNA this stays unchecked. Sequenced input: blood. The CDR3 spells CASSSLAGRDNEQFF.